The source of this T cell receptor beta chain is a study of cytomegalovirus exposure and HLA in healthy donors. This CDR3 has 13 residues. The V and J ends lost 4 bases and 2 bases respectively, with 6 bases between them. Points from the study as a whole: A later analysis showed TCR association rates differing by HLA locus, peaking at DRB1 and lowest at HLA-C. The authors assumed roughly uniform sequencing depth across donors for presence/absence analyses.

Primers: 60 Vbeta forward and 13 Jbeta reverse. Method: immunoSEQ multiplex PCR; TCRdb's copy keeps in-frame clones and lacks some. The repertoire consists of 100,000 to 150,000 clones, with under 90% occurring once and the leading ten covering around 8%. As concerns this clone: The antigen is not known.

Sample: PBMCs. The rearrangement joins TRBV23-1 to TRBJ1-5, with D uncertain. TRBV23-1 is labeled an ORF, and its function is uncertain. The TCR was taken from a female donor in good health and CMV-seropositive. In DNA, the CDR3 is TGCGCCAGCAGTCTCATTGGCAATCAGCCCCAGCATTTT. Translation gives CASSLIGNQPQHF.